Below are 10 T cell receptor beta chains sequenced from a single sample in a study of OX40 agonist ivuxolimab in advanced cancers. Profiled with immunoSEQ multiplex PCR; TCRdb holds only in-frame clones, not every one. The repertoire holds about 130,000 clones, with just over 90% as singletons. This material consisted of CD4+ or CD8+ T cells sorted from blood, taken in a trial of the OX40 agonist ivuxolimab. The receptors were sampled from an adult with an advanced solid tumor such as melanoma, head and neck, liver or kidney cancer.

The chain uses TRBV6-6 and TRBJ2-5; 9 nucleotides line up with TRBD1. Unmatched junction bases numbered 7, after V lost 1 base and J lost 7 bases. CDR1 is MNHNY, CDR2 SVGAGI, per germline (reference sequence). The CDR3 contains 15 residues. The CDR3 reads CASSYWGTGTGTQYF. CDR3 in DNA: TGTGCCAGCAGTTACTGGGGGACAGGGACTGGGACCCAGTACTTC.

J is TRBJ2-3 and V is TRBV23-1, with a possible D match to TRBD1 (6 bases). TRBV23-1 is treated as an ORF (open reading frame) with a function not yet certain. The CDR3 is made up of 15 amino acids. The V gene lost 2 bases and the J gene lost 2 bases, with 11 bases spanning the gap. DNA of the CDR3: TGCGCCAGCAGTCAAACAGACAGGTACACAGATACGCAGTATTTT. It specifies CASSQTDRYTDTQYF.

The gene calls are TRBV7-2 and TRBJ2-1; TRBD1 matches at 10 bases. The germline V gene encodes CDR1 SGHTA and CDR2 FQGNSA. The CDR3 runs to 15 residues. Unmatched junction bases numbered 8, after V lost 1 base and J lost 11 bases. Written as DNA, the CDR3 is TGTGCCAGCAGCTTAGAGGGGACAGGGGCCTATAAGCAGTTCTTC. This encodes CASSLEGTGAYKQFF.

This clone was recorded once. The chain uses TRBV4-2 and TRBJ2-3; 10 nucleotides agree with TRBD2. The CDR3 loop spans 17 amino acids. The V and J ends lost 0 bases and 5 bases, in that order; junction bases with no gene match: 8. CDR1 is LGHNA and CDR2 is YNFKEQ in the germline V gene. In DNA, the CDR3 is TGTGCCAGCAGCCAAGATCCGCCCAGCGGGGGGGGAGATACGCAGTATTTT. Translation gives CASSQDPPSGGGDTQYF.

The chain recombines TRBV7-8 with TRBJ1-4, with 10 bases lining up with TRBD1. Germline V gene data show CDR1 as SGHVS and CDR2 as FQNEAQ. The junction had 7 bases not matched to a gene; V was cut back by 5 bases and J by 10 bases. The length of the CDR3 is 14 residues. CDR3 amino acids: CASSLGQGIGKLFF. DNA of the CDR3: TGTGCCAGCAGCCTGGGACAGGGGATCGGAAAACTGTTTTTT. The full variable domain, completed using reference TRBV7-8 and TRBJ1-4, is GAGVSQSPRYKVAKRGQDVALRCDPISGHVSLFWYQQALGQGPEFLTYFQNEAQLDKSGLPSDRFFAERPEGSVSTLKIQRTQQEDSAVYLCASSLGQGIGKLFFGSGTQLSVL.

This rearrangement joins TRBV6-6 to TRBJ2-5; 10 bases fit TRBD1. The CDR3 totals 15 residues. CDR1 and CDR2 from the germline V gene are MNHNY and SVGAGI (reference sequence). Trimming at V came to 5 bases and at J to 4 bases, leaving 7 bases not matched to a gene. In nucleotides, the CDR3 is TGTGCCAGCAGTCGCGCGACAGGGGGCGGAGAGACCCAGTACTTC. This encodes CASSRATGGGETQYF.

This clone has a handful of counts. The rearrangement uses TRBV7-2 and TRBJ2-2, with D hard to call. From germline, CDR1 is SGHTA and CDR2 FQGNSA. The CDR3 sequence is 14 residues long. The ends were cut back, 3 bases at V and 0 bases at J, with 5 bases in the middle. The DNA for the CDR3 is TGTGCCAGCAGCTTTAACGCGAACACCGGGGAGCTGTTTTTT. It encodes CASSFNANTGELFF.

The CDR3 sequence is CASSYYRGGGTDTQYF. CDR3 sequence (DNA): TGCGCCAGCAGCTATTATCGGGGCGGAGGCACAGATACGCAGTATTTT. This chain uses TRBV4-3 with TRBJ2-3; D assignment may be TRBD1 or TRBD2 (5 bases each). The germline V and J ends were trimmed by 5 bases and 1 base, with 16 bases remaining between them. The germline V gene has CDR1 LGHNA and CDR2 YSLEER. This CDR3 has 16 amino acids.

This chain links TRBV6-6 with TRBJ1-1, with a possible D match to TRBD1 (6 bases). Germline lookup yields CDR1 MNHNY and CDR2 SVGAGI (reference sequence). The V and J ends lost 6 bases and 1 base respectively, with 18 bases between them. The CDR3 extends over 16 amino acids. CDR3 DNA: TGTGCCAGCAGACCCCTTTTCGGACAGAAGAACACTGAAGCTTTCTTT. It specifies CASRPLFGQKNTEAFF.

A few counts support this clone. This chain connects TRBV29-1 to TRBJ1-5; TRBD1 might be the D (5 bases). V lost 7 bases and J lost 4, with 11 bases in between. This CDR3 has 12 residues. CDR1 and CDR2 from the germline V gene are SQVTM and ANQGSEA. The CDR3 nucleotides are TGCAGCGCCGGGACGGGGAATCAGCCCCAGCATTTT. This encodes CSAGTGNQPQHF.